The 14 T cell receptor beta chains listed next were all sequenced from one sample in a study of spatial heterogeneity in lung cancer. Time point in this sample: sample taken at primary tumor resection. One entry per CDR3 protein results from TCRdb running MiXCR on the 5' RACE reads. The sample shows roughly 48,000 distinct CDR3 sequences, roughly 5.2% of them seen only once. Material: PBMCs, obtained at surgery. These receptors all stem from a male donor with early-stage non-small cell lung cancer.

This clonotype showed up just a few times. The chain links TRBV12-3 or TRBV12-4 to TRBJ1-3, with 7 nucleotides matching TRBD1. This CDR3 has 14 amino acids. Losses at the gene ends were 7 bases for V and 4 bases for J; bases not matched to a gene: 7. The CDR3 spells CASTPGQRGNTIYF. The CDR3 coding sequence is TGTGCCAGCACTCCGGGACAGAGGGGAAACACCATATATTTT.

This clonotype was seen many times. CDR3 nucleotides: TGTGCCAGCAGCCATCCGGGCGCTACCCAGGGAAACACCATATATTTT. Amino acids: CASSHPGATQGNTIYF. J is TRBJ1-3 and V is TRBV4-2; no clear D gene. This CDR3 is built from 16 residues. The germline CDR1 and CDR2 sequences are LGHNA and YNFKEQ. V dropped 3 bases and J dropped 4 bases, with 16 bases sitting between them.

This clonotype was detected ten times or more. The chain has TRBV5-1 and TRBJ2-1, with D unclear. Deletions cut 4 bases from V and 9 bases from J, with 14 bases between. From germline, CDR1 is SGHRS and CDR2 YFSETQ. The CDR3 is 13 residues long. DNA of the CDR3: TGCGCCAGCAGCCTCGACTTCGCCGGTGAGCAGTTCTTC. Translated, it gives CASSLDFAGEQFF.

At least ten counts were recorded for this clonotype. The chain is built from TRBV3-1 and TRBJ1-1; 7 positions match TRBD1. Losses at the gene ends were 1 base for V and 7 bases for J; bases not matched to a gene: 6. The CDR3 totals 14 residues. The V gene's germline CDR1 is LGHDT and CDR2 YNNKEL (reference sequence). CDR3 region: CASSQVGQHREAFF. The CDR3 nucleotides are TGTGCCAGCAGCCAAGTGGGACAGCACCGTGAAGCTTTCTTT.

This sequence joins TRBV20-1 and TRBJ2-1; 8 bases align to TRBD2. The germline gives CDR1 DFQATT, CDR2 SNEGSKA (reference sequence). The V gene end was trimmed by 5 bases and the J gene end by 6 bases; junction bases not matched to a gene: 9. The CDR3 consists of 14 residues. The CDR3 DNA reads TGCAGTGCTTTAGCGGGATGGGGCCGCAATGAGCAGTTCTTC. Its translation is CSALAGWGRNEQFF.

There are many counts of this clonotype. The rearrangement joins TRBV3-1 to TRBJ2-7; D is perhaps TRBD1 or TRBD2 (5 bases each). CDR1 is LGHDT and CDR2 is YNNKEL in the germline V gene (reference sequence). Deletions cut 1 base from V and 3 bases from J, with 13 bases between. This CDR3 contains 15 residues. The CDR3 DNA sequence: TGTGCCAGCAGCCAAGGTCCGGGGCTCAACTACGAGCAGTACTTC. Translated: CASSQGPGLNYEQYF.

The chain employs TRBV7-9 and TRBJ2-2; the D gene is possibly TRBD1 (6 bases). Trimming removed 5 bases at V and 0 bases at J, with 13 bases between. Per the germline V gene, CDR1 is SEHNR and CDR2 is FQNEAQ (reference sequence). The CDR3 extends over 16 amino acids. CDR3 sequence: CASSADSNSNTGELFF. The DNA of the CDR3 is TGTGCCAGCAGCGCGGACAGTAATTCGAACACCGGGGAGCTGTTTTTT.

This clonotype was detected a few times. Here the CDR3 reads CSAPGTSLTGEQYF. As DNA, the CDR3 is TGCAGTGCGCCCGGGACTAGTCTCACGGGGGAGCAGTACTTC. The V call is TRBV20-1, the J call TRBJ2-7; 8 nucleotides line up with TRBD2. Germline V gene sequence: CDR1 DFQATT, CDR2 SNEGSKA (reference sequence). V lost 6 bases and J lost 7; bases outside the gene matches: 14. The CDR3 totals 14 residues.

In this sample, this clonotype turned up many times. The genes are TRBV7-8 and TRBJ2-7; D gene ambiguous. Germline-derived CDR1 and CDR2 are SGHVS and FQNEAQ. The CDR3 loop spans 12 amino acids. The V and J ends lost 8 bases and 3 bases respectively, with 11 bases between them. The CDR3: CASAASDYEQYF. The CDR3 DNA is TGTGCCAGCGCGGCCTCAGACTACGAGCAGTACTTC.

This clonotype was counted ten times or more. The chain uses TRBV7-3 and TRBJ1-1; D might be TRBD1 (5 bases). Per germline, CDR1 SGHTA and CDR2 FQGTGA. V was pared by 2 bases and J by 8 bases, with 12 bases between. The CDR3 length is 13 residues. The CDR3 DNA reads TGTGCCAGCAGCTTATTGGGGCTACCGGAAGCTTTCTTT. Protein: CASSLLGLPEAFF. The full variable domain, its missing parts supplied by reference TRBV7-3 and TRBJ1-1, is GAGVSQTPSNKVTEKGKYVELRCDPISGHTALYWYRQSLGQGPEFLIYFQGTGAADDSGLPNDRFFAVRPEGSVSTLKIQRTERGDSAVYLCASSLLGLPEAFFGQGTRLTVV.

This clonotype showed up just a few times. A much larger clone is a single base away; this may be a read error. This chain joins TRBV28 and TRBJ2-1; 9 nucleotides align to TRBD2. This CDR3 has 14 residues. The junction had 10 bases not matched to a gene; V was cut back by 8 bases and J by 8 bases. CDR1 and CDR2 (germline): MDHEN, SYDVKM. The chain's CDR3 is CASQLAGRYDEQFF. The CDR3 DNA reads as TGTGCCAGCCAACTAGCGGGCCGATACGATGAGCAGTTCTTC.

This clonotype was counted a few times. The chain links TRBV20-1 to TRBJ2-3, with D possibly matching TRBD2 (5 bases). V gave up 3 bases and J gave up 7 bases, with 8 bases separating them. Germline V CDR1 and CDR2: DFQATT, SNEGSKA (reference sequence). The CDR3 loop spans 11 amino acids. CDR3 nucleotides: TGCAGTGCTAGCGAGGGTAATACGCAGTATTTT. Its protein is CSASEGNTQYF.

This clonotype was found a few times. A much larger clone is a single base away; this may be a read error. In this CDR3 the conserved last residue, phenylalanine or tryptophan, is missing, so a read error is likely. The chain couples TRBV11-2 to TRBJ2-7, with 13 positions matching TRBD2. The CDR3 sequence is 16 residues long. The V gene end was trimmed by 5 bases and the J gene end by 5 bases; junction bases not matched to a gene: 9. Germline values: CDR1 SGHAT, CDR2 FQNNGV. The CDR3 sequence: CASSPRLAGGFHEQYI. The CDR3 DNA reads TGTGCCAGCAGCCCCCGACTAGCGGGAGGCTTCCACGAGCAGTACATC.

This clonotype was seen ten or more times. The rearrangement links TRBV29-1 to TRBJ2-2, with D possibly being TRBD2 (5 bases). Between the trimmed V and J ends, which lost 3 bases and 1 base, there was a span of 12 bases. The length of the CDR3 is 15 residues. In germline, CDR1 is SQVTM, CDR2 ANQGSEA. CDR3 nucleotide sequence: TGCAGCGTTGAGAGGACTGAGGGGAACACCGGGGAGCTGTTTTTT. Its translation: CSVERTEGNTGELFF.